Presented here are 19 T cell receptor beta chains from one specimen sequenced in a study of technical replicates of blood from a handful of donors. Data came from immunoSEQ multiplex PCR; TCRdb stores just in-frame clones and leaves some out. Of around 74,000 clones listed, 80% to 90% are singletons. What was sequenced was PBMCs. The origin of the receptors is a human donor in good health. Some clones in this sample may be carry-over from other donors' samples.

The chain recombines TRBV5-6 with TRBJ1-4; D is undetermined. The CDR3 sequence is 16 residues long. V was trimmed by 1 base and J by 0 bases, leaving 10 bases between them. Germline V gives CDR1 SGHDT, CDR2 YYEEEE. In nucleotides, the CDR3 is TGTGCCAGCAGCTTGCTAACAGCTGCAACTAATGAAAAACTGTTTTTT. It specifies CASSLLTAATNEKLFF.

This clone was counted a few times. The rearrangement uses TRBV27 and TRBJ2-7; TRBD2 is a possible D gene (6 bases). The germline CDR1 and CDR2 sequences are MNHEY and SMNVEV (reference sequence). Trimming left V 0 bases short and J 3 bases short, with 15 bases between. The CDR3 loop spans 16 amino acids. The CDR3 spells CASSLSGGGIYYEQYF. The CDR3 coding sequence is TGTGCCAGCAGTTTATCGGGGGGAGGAATATACTACGAGCAGTACTTC.

The rearrangement joins TRBV2 to TRBJ2-3; 13 bases are shared with TRBD2. The V and J ends lost 9 bases and 3 bases, in that order; junction bases with no gene match: 9. Per the germline V gene, CDR1 is SNHLY and CDR2 is FYNNEI. This CDR3 has 16 amino acids. CDR3 sequence reads: CASLIRTSGRTDTQYF. In DNA form, the CDR3 reads TGTGCCAGTCTCATCCGGACTAGCGGGAGAACAGATACGCAGTATTTT.

The genes are TRBV20-1 and TRBJ1-2; D may be TRBD1 (5 bases). The V end was cut by 7 bases, the J end by 6 bases, with 12 bases between. Germline V CDR1 and CDR2: DFQATT, SNEGSKA (reference sequence). The CDR3 is 11 amino acids. The DNA for the CDR3 is TGCAGTGGACCTTGGGGGGATGGCTACACCTTC. This gives the protein CSGPWGDGYTF.

This clone was picked up a small number of times. The chain uses TRBV7-2 and TRBJ2-1; possible D gene TRBD2, 7 bases. This CDR3 has 12 amino acids. Germline-derived CDR1 and CDR2 are SGHTA and FQGNSA. Between the trimmed V and J ends, which lost 4 bases and 10 bases, there was a span of 11 bases. This chain's CDR3 is CASSWGGWEQFF. The CDR3 nucleotides read TGTGCCAGCAGCTGGGGGGGCTGGGAGCAGTTCTTC. Complete variable domain (other parts from reference TRBV7-2 and TRBJ2-1): GAGVSQSPSNKVTEKGKDVELRCDPISGHTALYWYRQSLGQGLEFLIYFQGNSAPDKSGLPSDRFSAERTGGSVSTLTIQRTQQEDSAVYLCASSWGGWEQFFGPGTRLTVL.

The genes are TRBV4-1 and TRBJ2-7; the match to TRBD2 covers 8 bases. CDR3 length: 14 residues. V trimming: 1 base; J trimming: 7 bases; junction bases outside the gene matches: 6. CDR1 is MGHRA, CDR2 YSYEKL, per germline. CDR3 in amino acids: CASSQAGGIWEQYF. The CDR3 nucleotides are TGCGCCAGCAGCCAAGCGGGGGGGATCTGGGAGCAGTACTTC.

This clone has only a few counts. The J gene is TRBJ2-1, the V gene TRBV7-2, with 9 bases fitting TRBD1. Germline CDR1 reads SGHTA; CDR2 reads FQGNSA. This CDR3 spans 15 amino acids. Germline trimming cut 7 bases from V and 0 bases from J; bases unmatched to any gene: 4. The CDR3 loop reads CASIDRGSSYNEQFF. As DNA, the CDR3 is TGTGCCAGCATCGACAGGGGGAGCTCCTACAATGAGCAGTTCTTC.

There are a few counts of this clone. This sequence joins TRBV7-9 and TRBJ1-1; no clear D gene. CDR3 length: 13 residues. Deletions cut 8 bases from V and 1 base from J, with 11 bases between. Germline V lookup: CDR1 SEHNR, CDR2 FQNEAQ (reference sequence). The CDR3: CASSPVGNTEAFF. In DNA, the CDR3 is TGTGCCAGCTCTCCAGTTGGGAACACTGAAGCTTTCTTT. The complete variable domain, with remaining parts taken from reference TRBV7-9 and TRBJ1-1, reads DTGVSQNPRHKITKRGQNVTFRCDPISEHNRLYWYRQTLGQGPEFLTYFQNEAQLEKSRLLSDRFSAERPKGSFSTLEIQRTEQGDSAMYLCASSPVGNTEAFFGQGTRLTVV.

V and J are TRBV27 and TRBJ1-1; D might be TRBD1 (5 bases). The germline CDR1 and CDR2 sequences are MNHEY and SMNVEV (reference sequence). The length of the CDR3 is 14 residues. Trimming removed 3 bases from V and 0 bases from J, with 8 bases in between. The CDR3 protein is CASSLGGLNTEAFF. The CDR3 bases are TGTGCCAGCAGTTTGGGGGGGTTGAACACTGAAGCTTTCTTT.

The gene calls are TRBV30 and TRBJ2-7; 16 bases align to TRBD2. There are 16 residues in the CDR3. Trimming at V came to 8 bases and at J to 2 bases, leaving 9 bases not matched to a gene. The germline gives CDR1 GTSNPN, CDR2 SVGIG (reference sequence). The DNA for the CDR3 is TGTGCCGCCTCGTCCGGGACTAGCGGGAGGGCCTACGAGCAGTACTTC. Translated: CAASSGTSGRAYEQYF. Based on the CDR3 plus reference TRBV30 and TRBJ2-7, the full variable domain is SQTIHQWPATLVQPVGSPLSLECTVEGTSNPNLYWYRQAAGRGLQLLFYSVGIGQISSEVPQNLSASRPQDRQFILSSKKLLLSDSGFYLCAASSGTSGRAYEQYFGPGTRLTVT.

The V call is TRBV12-2, the J call TRBJ2-6; the table gives TRBD1 as D, unverified against the DNA. TRBV12-2 is an annotated pseudogene. CDR3 length: 18 residues. The CDR3 region has the DNA TGTGCAAGTCGCTGCAGTCAGGGGGCAAACTCTGGGGCCAACGTCCTGACTTTC. This encodes CASRCSQGANSGANVLTF.

This clone was observed a few times. The chain is built from TRBV11-2 and TRBJ1-2; tentatively, D is TRBD1 (5 bases). Deletions cut 5 bases from V and 4 bases from J, with 20 bases between. This CDR3 has 16 residues. Per the germline V gene, CDR1 is SGHAT and CDR2 is FQNNGV. The CDR3 here is CASSPRRVGLLYGYTF. Here the CDR3 DNA reads TGTGCCAGCAGCCCAAGAAGGGTGGGACTTCTCTATGGCTACACCTTC.

The CDR3 DNA sequence: TGTGCCAGCAGCCCTACCCCCAGGGGGCAGAATGAAAAACTGTTTTTT. This translates into CASSPTPRGQNEKLFF. The chain couples TRBV7-9 to TRBJ1-4; 8 bases agree with TRBD1. CDR1 and CDR2 (germline): SEHNR, FQNEAQ (reference sequence). Losses at the gene ends were 5 bases for V and 5 bases for J; bases not matched to a gene: 10. This CDR3 region has 16 residues.

CDR3 in DNA: TGTGCCAGCAGGGGAGAGGTGACTTCTAGCACAGATACGCAGTATTTT. Its translation: CASRGEVTSSTDTQYF. The chain links TRBV5-4 to TRBJ2-3; a possible D gene is TRBD2 (5 bases). CDR3 length: 16 residues. CDR1 is SGHNT, CDR2 YYREEE, per germline (reference sequence). V lost 5 bases, J lost 0 bases, and 16 bases lay in between.

In its sample, this clone was seen a few times. Other DNA sequences in the sample encode the same CDR3. This chain connects TRBV19 to TRBJ1-5; 9 positions match TRBD1. The CDR3 runs to 15 residues. Looked up from germline, CDR1 is LNHDA and CDR2 is SQIVND (reference sequence). After removal of 1 base from V and 2 bases from J, the junction contained 0 bases not matched to a gene. The CDR3 spells CASSIGTGGNQPQHF. CDR3 nucleotide sequence: TGTGCCAGTAGTATAGGGACAGGGGGCAATCAGCCCCAGCATTTT.

This chain joins TRBV30 and TRBJ2-7; D is undetermined. Deletions cut 8 bases from V and 0 bases from J, with 11 bases between. Germline V gene lookup returns CDR1 GTSNPN and CDR2 SVGIG (reference sequence). This CDR3 is 12 amino acids long. Here the CDR3 DNA reads TGTGCCGCGTCCGACTTCTCCTACGAGCAGTACTTC. Translated, it gives CAASDFSYEQYF. The variable domain in full, completed from reference TRBV30 and TRBJ2-7, reads SQTIHQWPATLVQPVGSPLSLECTVEGTSNPNLYWYRQAAGRGLQLLFYSVGIGQISSEVPQNLSASRPQDRQFILSSKKLLLSDSGFYLCAASDFSYEQYFGPGTRLTVT.

The chain joins TRBV7-2 to TRBJ2-1; 9 nucleotides align to TRBD2. The V segment lost 1 base and the J segment 13 bases; nucleotides outside the gene matches: 8. This CDR3 is 14 amino acids long. Per the germline V gene, CDR1 is SGHTA and CDR2 is FQGNSA. This CDR3 is CASSLGGRAAGQFF. As DNA, the CDR3 is TGTGCCAGCAGCTTAGGCGGGAGGGCTGCCGGACAGTTCTTC.

The chain links TRBV9 to TRBJ2-4; 10 bases line up with TRBD1. Germline assignment: CDR1 SGDLS and CDR2 YYNGEE. Trimming cost V 6 bases and J 8 bases; bases outside gene matches: 8. CDR3 length equals 14 residues. The CDR3 DNA reads TGTGCCAGCAACCCCGGGACAGGGGTGGACATTCAGTACTTC. The encoded protein is CASNPGTGVDIQYF.

The CDR3 here is CASSPNPPGGSYNEQFF. The CDR3 coding sequence is TGTGCCAGCTCACCAAATCCCCCGGGGGGCAGTTACAATGAGCAGTTCTTC. The chain recombines TRBV18 with TRBJ2-1; possible D gene TRBD2, 7 bases. The CDR3 contains 17 residues. The V end was cut by 2 bases, the J end by 4 bases, with 18 bases between. Germline V gene sequence: CDR1 KGHSH, CDR2 LQKENI.